This entry is about one T cell receptor (beta chain). Its specificity is not known. This table comes from immunoSEQ multiplex PCR, and its TCRdb copy is limited to in-frame clones, with some not included. The sample lists fewer than 100,000 clones; roughly nine tenths were seen once. These data belong to a study of OX40 agonist ivuxolimab in advanced cancers. Study context: The dose of intravenous ivuxolimab that patients received every 2 weeks ranged from 0.01 to 10 mg/kg. One hepatocellular carcinoma and two cutaneous melanoma patients partially responded.

V was cut by 2 bases and J by 2 bases, with 11 bases left in between. The CDR3 extends over 16 amino acids. Germline CDR1 reads SGHTS; CDR2 reads YDEGEE. General study findings and limits: At 0.1-3.0 mg/kg, partial responders had clonal expansion among the lowest observed.

This TCR was recovered from an adult with an advanced solid tumor such as melanoma, head and neck, liver or kidney cancer. The chain joins TRBV5-8 to TRBJ2-6; no firm D call. Material: CD4+ or CD8+ T cells sorted from blood, obtained in a trial of the OX40 agonist ivuxolimab. The chain's CDR3 is CASSLGSRPGANVLTF. DNA of the CDR3: TGTGCCAGCAGCTTAGGATCCCGCCCTGGGGCCAACGTCCTGACTTTC.